At least ten counts were recorded for the clone carrying this T cell receptor beta chain. What it recognizes is unknown. TCRdb called the reads again in MiXCR, with one record for every CDR3 protein. The sample carries over 250,000 distinct CDR3 sequences, under 25% recorded once. The data belong to a study of T cell repertoires in cytomegalovirus infection. Study in general: Selection of CMV epitopes for the study included recently identified HLA-C-restricted and well-studied HLA-B-restricted ones. An indication of both CMV infection and matching HLA type came from public TCR beta signatures.

Overall study results and limits: Pooled public TCR beta family frequency picked out CMV carriers with the relevant HLA.

Trimming left V 5 bases short and J 4 bases short, with 15 bases between. CDR3 length: 15 residues. The sample consisted of cultured PBMCs, taken from culture after CMV antigen stimulation. The chain combines TRBV12-3 or TRBV12-4 with TRBJ1-5; a weak D match, TRBD1 (5 bases). This TCR derives from a human donor in good health (CMV status not recorded). Some clones in this sample may be carry-over from other donors' samples. The CDR3 loop reads CASSPEGLQNQPQHF. The CDR3 nucleotides read TGTGCCAGCAGTCCGGAGGGACTCCAAAATCAGCCCCAGCATTTT.